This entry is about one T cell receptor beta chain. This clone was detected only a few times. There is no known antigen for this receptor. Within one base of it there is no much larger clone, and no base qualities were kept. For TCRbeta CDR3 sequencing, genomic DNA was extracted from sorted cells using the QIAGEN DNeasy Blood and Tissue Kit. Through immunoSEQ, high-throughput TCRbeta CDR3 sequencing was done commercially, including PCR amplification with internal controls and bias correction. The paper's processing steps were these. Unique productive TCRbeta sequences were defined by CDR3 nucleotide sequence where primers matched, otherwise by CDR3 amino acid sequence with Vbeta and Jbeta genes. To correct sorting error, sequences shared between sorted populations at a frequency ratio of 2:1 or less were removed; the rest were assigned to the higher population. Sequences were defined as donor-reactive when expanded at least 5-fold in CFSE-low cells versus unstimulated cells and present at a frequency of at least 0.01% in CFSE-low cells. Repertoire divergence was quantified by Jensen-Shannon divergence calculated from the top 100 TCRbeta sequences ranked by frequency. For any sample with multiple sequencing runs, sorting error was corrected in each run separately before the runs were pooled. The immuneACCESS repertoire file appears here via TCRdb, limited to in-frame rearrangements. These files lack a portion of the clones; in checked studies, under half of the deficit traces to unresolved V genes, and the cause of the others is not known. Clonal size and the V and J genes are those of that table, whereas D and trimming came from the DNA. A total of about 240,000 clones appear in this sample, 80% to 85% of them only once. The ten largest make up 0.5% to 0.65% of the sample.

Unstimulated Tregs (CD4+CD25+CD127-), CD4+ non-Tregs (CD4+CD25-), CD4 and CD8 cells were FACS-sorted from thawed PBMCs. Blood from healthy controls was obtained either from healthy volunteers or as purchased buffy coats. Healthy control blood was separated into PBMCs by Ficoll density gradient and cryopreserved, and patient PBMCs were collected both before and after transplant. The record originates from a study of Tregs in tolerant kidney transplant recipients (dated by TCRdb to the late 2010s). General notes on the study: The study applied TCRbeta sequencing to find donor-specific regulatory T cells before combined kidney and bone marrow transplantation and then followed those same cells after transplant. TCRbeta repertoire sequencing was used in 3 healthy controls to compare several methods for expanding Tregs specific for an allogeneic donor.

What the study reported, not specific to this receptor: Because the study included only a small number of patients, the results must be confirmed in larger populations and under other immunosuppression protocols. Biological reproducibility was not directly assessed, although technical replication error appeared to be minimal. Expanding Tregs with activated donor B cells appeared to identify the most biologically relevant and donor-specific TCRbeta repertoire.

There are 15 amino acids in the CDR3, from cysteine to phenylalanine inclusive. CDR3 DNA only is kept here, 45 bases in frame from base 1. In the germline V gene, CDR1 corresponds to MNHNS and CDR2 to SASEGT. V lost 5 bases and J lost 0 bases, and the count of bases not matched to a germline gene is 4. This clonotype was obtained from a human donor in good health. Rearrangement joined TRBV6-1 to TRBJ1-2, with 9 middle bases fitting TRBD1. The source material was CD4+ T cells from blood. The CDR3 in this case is CASSPRQGANYGYTF. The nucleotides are TGTGCCAGCAGTCCGCGACAGGGGGCTAACTATGGCTACACCTTC.